The 30 T cell receptor beta chains given below trace back to one sample, sequenced in a study of T cells after yellow fever vaccination. TCRdb re-called the 5' RACE reads with MiXCR, one entry per CDR3 protein. The table shows approximately 300,000 distinct CDR3 sequences, with roughly 10% occurring only once. This specimen was CD4+ T cells sorted from PBMCs, taken 45 days after the yellow fever booster vaccination. The source of these receptors is a man younger than 35 who received the YFV17D yellow fever vaccine.

The chain employs TRBV20-1 and TRBJ2-5; 7 nucleotides line up with TRBD1. V shed 3 bases, J shed 2 bases, and the junction held 0 bases outside the gene matches. The length of the CDR3 is 12 residues. Germline assignment: CDR1 DFQATT and CDR2 SNEGSKA (reference sequence). The CDR3 spells CSASRGQETQYF. The CDR3, as DNA: TGCAGTGCTAGCAGGGGGCAAGAGACCCAGTACTTC.

This clonotype was seen at least ten times. The CDR3 sequence: CASSSIDRAYEQYF. In nucleotides, the CDR3 is TGTGCCAGCAGTTCCATAGACCGGGCCTACGAGCAGTACTTC. The V and J genes are TRBV12-3 or TRBV12-4 and TRBJ2-7; D gene ambiguous. V was pared by 4 bases and J by 2 bases, with 12 bases between. This CDR3 is built from 14 residues.

This clonotype came up a few times. The chain is built from TRBV30 and TRBJ1-4; unclear D gene. Germline lookup yields CDR1 GTSNPN and CDR2 SVGIG (reference sequence). CDR3 size: 13 residues. Trimming removed 6 bases from V and 3 bases from J, with 11 bases in between. Written as DNA, the CDR3 is TGTGCCTGCCTAATAAGCCCTAATGAAAAACTGTTTTTT. Translating gives CACLISPNEKLFF.

The rearrangement links TRBV6-1 to TRBJ2-7; D might be TRBD2 (5 bases). The CDR3 runs 14 residues. The germline V gene has CDR1 MNHNS and CDR2 SASEGT. V lost 5 bases and J 0 bases, leaving 11 bases between the germline ends. The CDR3 spells CASSIRAGSYEQYF. The CDR3 DNA is TGTGCCAGCAGTATCCGTGCGGGCTCCTACGAGCAGTACTTC.

The gene calls are TRBV29-1 and TRBJ1-1, with a tentative D call TRBD1 (6 bases). The germline gives CDR1 SQVTM, CDR2 ANQGSEA. This CDR3 spans 12 amino acids. Between the trimmed V and J ends, which lost 7 bases and 1 base, there was a span of 10 bases. CDR3 nucleotide sequence: TGCAGCGGCCAGGGGACGAACACTGAAGCTTTCTTT. This codes for CSGQGTNTEAFF.

This chain connects TRBV18 to TRBJ1-5, with 7 bases identical to TRBD1. The CDR3 is made up of 13 amino acids. V lost 5 bases to trimming and J lost 5 bases; unmatched junction nucleotides: 3. The germline V gene has CDR1 KGHSH and CDR2 LQKENI. CDR3 sequence: CASSDQGDQPQHF. In nucleotides, the CDR3 is TGTGCCAGCTCAGACCAGGGGGATCAGCCCCAGCATTTT.

The genes are TRBV9 and TRBJ2-2, with TRBD2 identical over 12 bases. This CDR3 comprises 16 residues. The germline gives CDR1 SGDLS, CDR2 YYNGEE. V lost 3 bases to trimming and J lost 4 bases; unmatched junction nucleotides: 4. The CDR3 nucleotides are TGTGCCAGCAGCGGAGGACTAGCGGGAATCACCGGGGAGCTGTTTTTT. Translation: CASSGGLAGITGELFF.

This clonotype occurred a few times. V usage is TRBV6-5 and J usage is TRBJ1-4; D is possibly TRBD1 (5 bases). Trimming removed 2 bases at V and 6 bases at J, with 10 bases between. The CDR3 sequence is 14 residues long. Germline V gene sequence: CDR1 MNHEY, CDR2 SVGAGI. The CDR3 DNA reads as TGTGCCAGCAGTTACCGGACAAAGGATGAAAAACTGTTTTTT. Protein sequence: CASSYRTKDEKLFF.

There are many counts of this clonotype. The DNA of the CDR3 is TGTGCCAGCAGCATTTTACAGGGGCTCTCCTACAATGAGCAGTTCTTC. It codes for CASSILQGLSYNEQFF. V gene TRBV11-2 combines with J gene TRBJ2-1; 7 bases are a match to TRBD1. Germline V gene sequence: CDR1 SGHAT, CDR2 FQNNGV. The trim removed 5 bases at V and 0 bases at J, leaving 7 bases unmatched. This CDR3 contains 16 residues.

The chain recombines TRBV7-2 with TRBJ2-5, with a possible D match to TRBD2 (5 bases). V was clipped by 3 bases and J by 0 bases, with 17 bases between them. In germline, CDR1 is SGHTA, CDR2 FQGNSA. This CDR3 spans 17 amino acids. CDR3 coding DNA: TGTGCCAGCAGCTTCGGACCCGAGGGATTGTACCAAGAGACCCAGTACTTC. It codes for CASSFGPEGLYQETQYF.

The V call is TRBV20-1, the J call TRBJ1-2, with no clear D. CDR1 is DFQATT, CDR2 SNEGSKA, per germline (reference sequence). The V end lost 3 bases, the J end lost 4 bases, and 9 bases lay between the germline ends. The CDR3 sequence is 12 residues long. The CDR3 sequence is CSASEGSYGYTF. In nucleotides, the CDR3 is TGCAGTGCTAGCGAAGGGTCCTATGGCTACACCTTC.

The genes are TRBV20-1 and TRBJ2-7, with D tentatively TRBD1 (6 bases). Germline lookup yields CDR1 DFQATT and CDR2 SNEGSKA (reference sequence). The CDR3 loop spans 11 amino acids. V was shortened by 5 bases and J by 11 bases, with 16 bases between the two germline ends. The CDR3 DNA sequence: TGCAGTGCTGGCTCCGGGACACGGGAGTACGTC. Protein: CSAGSGTREYV.

This clonotype was seen more than once but under ten times. CDR3 amino acids: CASSLAGTGAGDTQYF. The CDR3 bases are TGTGCCAGCAGTTTAGCCGGGACAGGGGCAGGAGATACGCAGTATTTT. The chain links TRBV27 to TRBJ2-3; 10 nucleotides match TRBD1. Losses at the gene ends were 2 bases for V and 5 bases for J; bases not matched to a gene: 7. CDR1 MNHEY and CDR2 SMNVEV come from the germline V gene (reference sequence). CDR3 length: 16 amino acids.

J is TRBJ2-3 and V is TRBV7-6; D is possibly TRBD2 (7 bases). The CDR3 spans 14 residues. V lost 4 bases, J lost 4 bases, and 12 bases lay in between. Germline V gene data show CDR1 as SGHVS and CDR2 as FNYEAQ. The DNA of the CDR3 is TGTGCCAGCAGCTCCATAGGGGGGGCAGATACGCAGTATTTT. This gives the protein CASSSIGGADTQYF.

The chain employs TRBV5-1 and TRBJ2-1; perhaps D is TRBD1 or TRBD2 (6 bases each). This CDR3 region has 16 residues. Germline values: CDR1 SGHRS, CDR2 YFSETQ. V lost 4 bases and J 0 bases, leaving 14 bases between the germline ends. The CDR3 here is CASSPGGTNSYNEQFF. CDR3 nucleotide sequence: TGCGCCAGCAGCCCCGGGGGCACTAACTCCTACAATGAGCAGTTCTTC.

There are many counts of this clonotype. CDR3: CASSLVGRGETQYF. In DNA form, the CDR3 reads TGTGCCAGCAGTTTAGTCGGCAGGGGTGAGACCCAGTACTTC. V gene TRBV28 combines with J gene TRBJ2-5; D possibly corresponds to TRBD1 (6 bases). The germline gives CDR1 MDHEN, CDR2 SYDVKM. The CDR3 sequence is 14 residues long. V lost 2 bases to trimming and J lost 5 bases, with 12 bases between them. The variable domain in full, with the rest retrieved from reference TRBV28 and TRBJ2-5, is DVKVTQSSRYLVKRTGEKVFLECVQDMDHENMFWYRQDPGLGLRLIYFSYDVKMKEKGDIPEGYSVSREKKERFSLILESASTNQTSMYLCASSLVGRGETQYFGPGTRLLVL.

The chain joins TRBV5-1 to TRBJ2-5; TRBD1 matches at 8 bases. V shed 4 bases, J shed 4 bases, and the junction held 9 bases outside the gene matches. Germline CDR1 SGHRS, CDR2 YFSETQ. This CDR3 has 15 residues. The CDR3 region has the DNA TGCGCCAGCAGCCCGTTAATAGGACAGGGAGAGACCCAGTACTTC. Its protein product is CASSPLIGQGETQYF.

In this sample, this clonotype turned up once. The genes are TRBV19 and TRBJ1-1; D gene ambiguous. The CDR3 loop spans 12 amino acids. Trimming left V 6 bases short and J 3 bases short, with 8 bases between. The germline V gene has CDR1 LNHDA and CDR2 SQIVND (reference sequence). CDR3 nucleotide sequence: TGTGCCAGTAGCGGACGATACACTGAAGCTTTCTTT. This sequence encodes CASSGRYTEAFF. The variable domain in full, with the rest retrieved from reference TRBV19 and TRBJ1-1, is DGGITQSPKYLFRKEGQNVTLSCEQNLNHDAMYWYRQDPGQGLRLIYYSQIVNDFQKGDIAEGYSVSREKKESFPLTVTSAQKNPTAFYLCASSGRYTEAFFGQGTRLTVV.

This clonotype was recorded a few times. The V call is TRBV9, the J call TRBJ2-7; 10 bases agree with TRBD1. CDR3 length: 16 amino acids. Germline-derived CDR1 and CDR2 are SGDLS and YYNGEE. The ends lost 2 bases at V and 6 bases at J; junction bases unmatched: 11. In DNA, the CDR3 is TGTGCCAGCAGCGTTTCCGGGACAGGGGTTGTTAGCGAGCAGTACTTC. This encodes CASSVSGTGVVSEQYF.

The table lists this clonotype with a count of one. The chain has TRBV7-9 and TRBJ1-2; no clear D. The CDR3 runs 14 residues. V was cut by 3 bases and J by 5 bases, with 13 bases left in between. CDR1 and CDR2 (germline): SEHNR, FQNEAQ (reference sequence). CDR3 loop: CASSFQGFGYGYTF. The CDR3 nucleotides are TGTGCCAGCAGCTTTCAAGGATTTGGGTATGGCTACACCTTC.

The table lists this clonotype with a few counts. The V and J genes are TRBV3-1 and TRBJ1-2, with 8 positions matching TRBD1. Trimming took 4 bases from V and 4 from J; bases not matched to a gene: 5. CDR1 is LGHDT, CDR2 YNNKEL, per germline (reference sequence). This CDR3 spans 14 amino acids. This chain's CDR3 is CASSPRQGAYGYTF. The CDR3 nucleotides read TGTGCCAGCAGCCCCAGGCAGGGGGCCTATGGCTACACCTTC.

The chain is built from TRBV12-3 or TRBV12-4 and TRBJ2-5; 7 bases are shared with TRBD1. V lost 6 bases to trimming and J lost 3 bases; unmatched junction nucleotides: 1. This CDR3 region has 12 residues. The CDR3, as DNA: TGTGCCAGCAGCACAGGGGAAGAGACCCAGTACTTC. This gives the protein CASSTGEETQYF.

This clonotype was recorded many times. V usage is TRBV4-1 and J usage is TRBJ2-5; D might be TRBD2 (5 bases). The CDR3 totals 16 residues. Germline CDR1 and CDR2: MGHRA and YSYEKL. Trimming shortened V by 4 bases and J by 5 bases, and 20 bases separated the two germline ends. The CDR3, as DNA: TGCGCCAGCAGCCCTAAACGGGGAGCCGGTGGCGAGACCCAGTACTTC. As protein: CASSPKRGAGGETQYF.

The chain joins TRBV4-2 to TRBJ2-2; 9 bases are shared with TRBD2. In germline, CDR1 is LGHNA, CDR2 YNFKEQ. There are 17 residues in the CDR3. V gave up 2 bases and J gave up 3 bases; unmatched junction bases: 7. CDR3 DNA: TGTGCCAGCAGCCAACCGTTAGCGGGGGCAGACACCGGGGAGCTGTTTTTT. This sequence encodes CASSQPLAGADTGELFF.

This clonotype showed up just a few times. The genes are TRBV6-5 and TRBJ1-4; D uncertain. The CDR3 is 16 residues long. Germline V gene data show CDR1 as MNHEY and CDR2 as SVGAGI. V was cut by 3 bases and J by 2 bases, with 13 bases left in between. The CDR3, as DNA: TGTGCCAGCAGTTATGGCAAAACTGCTACTAATGAAAAACTGTTTTTT. It is translated as CASSYGKTATNEKLFF.

This chain links TRBV12-3 or TRBV12-4 with TRBJ2-3, with D possibly being TRBD2 (6 bases). CDR3 size: 16 residues. V shed 4 bases and J shed 1 base, with 15 bases lying between them. CDR3 in amino acids: CASSSPRWGGTDTQYF. In DNA, the CDR3 is TGTGCCAGCAGTTCCCCCCGGTGGGGGGGCACAGATACGCAGTATTTT.

This clonotype was found a few times. The J gene is TRBJ1-2, the V gene TRBV7-2; tentative D call: TRBD1 (6 bases). CDR1 is SGHTA, CDR2 FQGNSA, per germline. V lost 3 bases and J 8 bases, leaving 19 bases between the germline ends. The CDR3 has 15 residues. The CDR3 region is CASSFLLIRGRGYTF. In nucleotides, the CDR3 is TGTGCCAGCAGCTTCCTACTAATCCGGGGGCGCGGCTACACCTTC.

This clonotype was found a few times. The chain links TRBV5-1 to TRBJ1-1, with 7 bases identical to TRBD1. The CDR3 sequence is 14 residues long. Germline assignment: CDR1 SGHRS and CDR2 YFSETQ. With V trimmed by 4 bases and J by 2 bases, 5 bases remained unmatched. For the CDR3, the DNA is TGCGCCAGCAGCGAGTACAGGGGAAACACTGAAGCTTTCTTT. Protein: CASSEYRGNTEAFF. The full variable domain, completed using reference TRBV5-1 and TRBJ1-1, is KAGVTQTPRYLIKTRGQQVTLSCSPISGHRSVSWYQQTPGQGLQFLFEYFSETQRNKGNFPGRFSGRQFSNSRSEMNVSTLELGDSALYLCASSEYRGNTEAFFGQGTRLTVV.

This clonotype was counted between two and nine times. The J gene is TRBJ2-1, the V gene TRBV4-2, with 14 bases fitting TRBD2. CDR3 size: 16 residues. Germline values: CDR1 LGHNA, CDR2 YNFKEQ. After removal of 1 base from V and 7 bases from J, the junction contained 3 bases not matched to a gene. The CDR3 region is CASSQVGTSGGNEQFF. The CDR3 bases are TGTGCCAGCAGCCAAGTAGGGACTAGCGGGGGAAATGAGCAGTTCTTC.

This clonotype has more than one count but fewer than ten. V gene TRBV2 combines with J gene TRBJ1-1; no clear D gene. The V end was cut by 6 bases, the J end by 10 bases, with 15 bases between. The CDR3 covers 12 residues. Germline loops: CDR1 SNHLY, CDR2 FYNNEI. The DNA of the CDR3 is TGTGCCAGCAGGGAGGCACTGAAGGGAGCTTTCTTT. Protein sequence: CASREALKGAFF.